This T cell receptor beta chain originates from a study of response to subunit inactivated influenza vaccine (dated by TCRdb to 2016 to 2019). About the investigation overall: The study used deep quantitative T cell receptor repertoire profiling to track responses to a trivalent subunit inactivated influenza vaccine. Study-wide findings and limitations: It was suggested by the authors that each seasonal influenza vaccination may recruit only a limited number of new T cells.

Taken from cysteine to phenylalanine, the CDR3 has 15 residues. Kept here is only the CDR3 DNA, which spans 45 bases and is read in frame from base 1. V is reduced by 3 bases and J by 5 bases, leaving a spacing of 19 bases between them. CDR1 and CDR2, per the germline V gene (reference sequence), are DFQATT and SNEGSKA. This clonotype was detected a few times. Its antigen is unknown. No per-base quality is available; no much larger clone lies one base away. Library preparation was by RT-PCR. The run used an Illumina HiSeq 2500. The raw public reads went through TCRdb reprocessing: fastp at Q25, MiXCR clone calling, in-frame beta chains kept. CDR3 protein sequences are deduplicated, and each keeps its most common genes and DNA. The table for this sample lists fewer than 250,000 distinct CDR3 sequences; roughly an eighth of them were counted only once. The ten biggest clones cover about 28% of the sample.

The sample in question was CD8+ T cells sorted from PBMCs, obtained roughly 5 days after vaccination. The TCR sequence derives from a man over 45 who received an inactivated influenza vaccine. Donor details come from another sample of the same person, matched by shared clones. The chain is assembled from TRBV20-1 and TRBJ2-5, with a weak D call of TRBD2 (6 bases match). The CDR3 protein is CSASSRELWGETQYF. The bases read TGCAGTGCTAGCTCTCGGGAGCTCTGGGGGGAGACCCAGTACTTC.